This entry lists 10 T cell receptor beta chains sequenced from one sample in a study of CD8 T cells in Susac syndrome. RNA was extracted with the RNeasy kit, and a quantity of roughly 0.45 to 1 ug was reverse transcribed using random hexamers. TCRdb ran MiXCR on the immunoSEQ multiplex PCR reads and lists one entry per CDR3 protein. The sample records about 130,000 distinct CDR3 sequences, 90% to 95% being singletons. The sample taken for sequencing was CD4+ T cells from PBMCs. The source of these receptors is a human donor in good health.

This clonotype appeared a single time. This chain's CDR3 is CASSLGDNSYEQYF. The CDR3 bases are TGCGCCAGCAGCTTAGGGGACAACTCCTACGAGCAGTACTTC. V is TRBV5-1 and J is TRBJ2-7, with D possibly being TRBD1 (6 bases). The CDR3 contains 14 residues. Trimming cost V 2 bases and J 0 bases, with 9 bases left between them. Germline lookup yields CDR1 SGHRS and CDR2 YFSETQ.

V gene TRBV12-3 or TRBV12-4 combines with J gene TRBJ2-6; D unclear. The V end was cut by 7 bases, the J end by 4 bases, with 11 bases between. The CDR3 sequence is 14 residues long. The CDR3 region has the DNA TGTGCCAGCACTCCTCAAAGGGGGGCCAACGTCCTGACTTTC. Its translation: CASTPQRGANVLTF.

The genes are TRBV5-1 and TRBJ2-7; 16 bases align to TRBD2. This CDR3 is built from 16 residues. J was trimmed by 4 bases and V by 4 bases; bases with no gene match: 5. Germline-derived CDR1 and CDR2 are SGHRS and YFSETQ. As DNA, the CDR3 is TGCGCCAGCAGCCAGTGGGGACTAGCGGGAGGGTACGAGCAGTACTTC. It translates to CASSQWGLAGGYEQYF.

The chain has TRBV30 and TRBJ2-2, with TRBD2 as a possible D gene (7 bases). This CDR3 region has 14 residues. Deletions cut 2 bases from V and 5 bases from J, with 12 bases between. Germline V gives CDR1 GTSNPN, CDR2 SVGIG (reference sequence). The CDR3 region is CAWSWRGGTGELFF. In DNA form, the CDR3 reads TGTGCCTGGAGTTGGAGGGGGGGGACCGGGGAGCTGTTTTTT.

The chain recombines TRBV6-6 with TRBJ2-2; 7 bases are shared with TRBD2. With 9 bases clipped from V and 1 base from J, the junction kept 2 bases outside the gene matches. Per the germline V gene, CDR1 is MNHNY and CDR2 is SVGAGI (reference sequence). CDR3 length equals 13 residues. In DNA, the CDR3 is TGTGCCAGTGCGGGAGTGAACACCGGGGAGCTGTTTTTT. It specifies CASAGVNTGELFF.

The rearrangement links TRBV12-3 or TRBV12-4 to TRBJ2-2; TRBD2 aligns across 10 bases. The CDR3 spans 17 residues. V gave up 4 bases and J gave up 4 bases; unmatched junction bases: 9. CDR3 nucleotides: TGTGCCAGCAGTTACCGACTAAGCGGGAGGGCCACCGGGGAGCTGTTTTTT. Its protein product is CASSYRLSGRATGELFF.

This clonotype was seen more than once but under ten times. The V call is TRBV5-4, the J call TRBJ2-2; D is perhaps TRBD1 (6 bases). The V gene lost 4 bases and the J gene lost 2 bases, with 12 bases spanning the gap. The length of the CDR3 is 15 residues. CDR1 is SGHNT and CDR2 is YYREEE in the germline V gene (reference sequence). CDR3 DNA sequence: TGTGCCAGCAGCACGCCCGGGACAAACACCGGGGAGCTGTTTTTT. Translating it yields CASSTPGTNTGELFF.

This CDR3 is CASSFSRRGLPNQPQHF. For the CDR3, the DNA is TGTGCCAGCAGCTTCAGCAGACGGGGCCTACCTAATCAGCCCCAGCATTTT. The V and J genes are TRBV7-9 and TRBJ1-5; D might be TRBD1 (5 bases). The germline CDR1 and CDR2 sequences are SEHNR and FQNEAQ (reference sequence). V was pared by 3 bases and J by 4 bases, with 19 bases between. There are 17 residues in the CDR3.

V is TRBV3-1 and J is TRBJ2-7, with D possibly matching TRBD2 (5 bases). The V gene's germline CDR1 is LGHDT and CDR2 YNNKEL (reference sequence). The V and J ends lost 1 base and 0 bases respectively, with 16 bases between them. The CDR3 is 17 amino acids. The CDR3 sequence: CASSQVGWEPLSYEQYF. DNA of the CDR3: TGTGCCAGCAGCCAAGTCGGGTGGGAGCCCCTCTCCTACGAGCAGTACTTC.

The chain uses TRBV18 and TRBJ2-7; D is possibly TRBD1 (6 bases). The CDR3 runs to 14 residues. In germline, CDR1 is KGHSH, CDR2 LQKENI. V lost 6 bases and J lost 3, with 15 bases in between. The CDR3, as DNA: TGTGCCAGCTCCCGAAATCAGGGGTTCTACGAGCAGTACTTC. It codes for CASSRNQGFYEQYF.